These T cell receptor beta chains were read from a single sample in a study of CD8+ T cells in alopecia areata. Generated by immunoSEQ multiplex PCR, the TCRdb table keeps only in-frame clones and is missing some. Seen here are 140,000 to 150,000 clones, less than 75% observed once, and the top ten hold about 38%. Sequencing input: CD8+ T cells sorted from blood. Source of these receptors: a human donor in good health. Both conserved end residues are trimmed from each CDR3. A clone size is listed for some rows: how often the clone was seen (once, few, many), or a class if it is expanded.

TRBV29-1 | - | SVAIKAGLYEQY
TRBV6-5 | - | ASSTGQLLQETQY
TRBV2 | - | ASSESKASPHTDTQY
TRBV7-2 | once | ASSKDRQETQY
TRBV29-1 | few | SVDGQREF
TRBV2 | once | ASSELRFTDTQY
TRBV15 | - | ATSRDRIGYT
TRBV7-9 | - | ASSRVGGQNTEAF
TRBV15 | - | ATSRDWGGGYT
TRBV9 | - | ASRGQNTGELF
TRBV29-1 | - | SVGDGQGGYEQY
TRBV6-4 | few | ASSPGTENTGELF
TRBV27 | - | ASSLVQYTDTQY
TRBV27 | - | ASSPALGDEQY
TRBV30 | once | AWGSPLKKNTEAF
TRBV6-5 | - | ASTPWRGGDEQF
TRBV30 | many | AWSDGLENTQY
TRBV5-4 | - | ASSKGQNQETQY
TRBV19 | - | ASSIDPNPYNEQF
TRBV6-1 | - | ASSPTGDTQY
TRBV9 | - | ASSARTDLGEQY
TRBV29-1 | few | SVEGNYEQY
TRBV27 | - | ASRGGATPKNIQY
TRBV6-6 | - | ASSYDREADQPQH
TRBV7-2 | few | ASSLGASSYNEQF
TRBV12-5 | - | ASREDTGELF
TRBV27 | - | ASSRDIPSQGYT
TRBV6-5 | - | ASSYYGTSGEEQF
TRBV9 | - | ASSFTLLFGGEQF
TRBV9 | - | ASSSQGGAYEQY
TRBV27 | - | ASSSRQETQY
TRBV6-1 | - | ASSELGGSQETQY
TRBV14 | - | ASSQAYEQF
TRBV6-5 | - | ASSWQAGGTEAF
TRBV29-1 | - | SVEDPDGGMGGYT
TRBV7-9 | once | ASSSLAETQY
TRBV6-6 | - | ASSPSTDTGELF
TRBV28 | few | ASSPPSGREQY